The 29 T cell receptor beta chains below come from one sample, sequenced in a study of Graves' ophthalmopathy and Graves' hyperthyroidism. RNA transcripts provided the template for amplifying TCR beta CDR3 regions. An initial RT-PCR round employing HTBI primers preceded a second-round multiplex PCR. TCRdb re-called the multiplex PCR reads with MiXCR, one entry per CDR3 protein. The sample has 200,000 to 250,000 distinct CDR3 sequences, 20% to 25% seen once. The specimen sequenced was peripheral blood. The receptors shown here come from a woman between 45 and 65 years old with Graves' ophthalmopathy.

This clonotype has at least ten counts. The CDR3 coding sequence is TGCAGTGCTAGAGATATCCAGGGAGATCAGCCCCAGCATTTT. This gives the protein CSARDIQGDQPQHF. V gene TRBV20-1 combines with J gene TRBJ1-5, with D perhaps TRBD1 (5 bases). CDR3 size: 14 residues. The V gene's germline CDR1 is DFQATT and CDR2 SNEGSKA (reference sequence). Trimming cost V 0 bases and J 5 bases, with 11 bases left between them.

This clonotype was seen ten or more times. V usage is TRBV6-4 and J usage is TRBJ1-5; D might be TRBD1 (6 bases). The CDR3 is 17 amino acids. V was cut by 5 bases and J by 4 bases, with 21 bases left in between. CDR1 is MRHNA, CDR2 SNTAGT, per germline. CDR3 nucleotide sequence: TGTGCCAGCAGTCGGGGCAAGTTGGGGGGGGCGAATCAGCCCCAGCATTTT. This gives the protein CASSRGKLGGANQPQHF.

This clonotype was found many times. The chain links TRBV2 to TRBJ1-2; perhaps TRBD1 as D (5 bases). Germline CDR1 reads SNHLY; CDR2 reads FYNNEI. This CDR3 is built from 15 residues. Trimming took 7 bases from V and 7 from J, leaving 22 bases between them. The CDR3 spells CASKTPGLLESGYTF. The CDR3 nucleotides are TGTGCCAGCAAGACCCCGGGACTCCTAGAAAGTGGCTACACCTTC. Using reference TRBV2 and TRBJ1-2 for the parts outside the CDR3, the full variable domain is EPEVTQTPSHQVTQMGQEVILRCVPISNHLYFYWYRQILGQKVEFLVSFYNNEISEKSEIFDDQFSVERPDGSNFTLKIRSTKLEDSAMYFCASKTPGLLESGYTFGSGTRLTVV.

This clonotype was recorded a few times. This chain links TRBV3-1 with TRBJ1-2; TRBD1 is a possible D gene (5 bases). Germline V gives CDR1 LGHDT, CDR2 YNNKEL (reference sequence). Deletions cut 4 bases from V and 4 bases from J, with 13 bases between. The CDR3 has 14 amino acids. CDR3 nucleotides: TGTGCCAGCAGCCGAGGGGAGCTGGGCTATGGCTACACCTTC. As protein: CASSRGELGYGYTF. The full variable domain, completed using reference TRBV3-1 and TRBJ1-2, is DTAVSQTPKYLVTQMGNDKSIKCEQNLGHDTMYWYKQDSKKFLKIMFSYNNKELIINETVPNRFSPKSPDKAHLNLHINSLELGDSAVYFCASSRGELGYGYTFGSGTRLTVV.

This clonotype was counted ten times or more. The rearrangement links TRBV27 to TRBJ2-7; unclear D gene. Germline V gene data show CDR1 as MNHEY and CDR2 as SMNVEV (reference sequence). Trimming removed 3 bases at V and 3 bases at J, with 9 bases between. The CDR3 covers 13 residues. The CDR3 DNA sequence: TGTGCCAGCAGTTTCTCCCGCAACTACGAGCAGTACTTC. As protein: CASSFSRNYEQYF.

Concerning this clonotype itself: One end of the junction is discordant with germline, which a read error may explain. This chain connects TRBV14 to TRBJ2-2; 8 positions match TRBD1. CDR3 length: 17 residues. Germline CDR1 SGHDN, CDR2 FVKESK. The CDR3 DNA sequence: TGTGCCGGCAGCCAAGATTCGGACAGGGCGTTGACCGGGGAGCTGTTTTTT. Its protein product is CAGSQDSDRALTGELFF.

There are many counts of this clonotype. The chain carries TRBV7-2 and TRBJ2-5; D is undetermined. Germline loops: CDR1 SGHTA, CDR2 FQGNSA. The CDR3 is made up of 14 amino acids. V was cut by 1 base and J by 5 bases, with 11 bases left in between. The CDR3 here is CASSLGARTETQYF. The CDR3 DNA is TGTGCCAGCAGCTTAGGGGCTAGAACCGAGACCCAGTACTTC.

This clonotype was recorded many times. This chain joins TRBV6-1 and TRBJ1-2, with D possibly being TRBD1 (6 bases). Trimming removed 7 bases at V and 8 bases at J, with 17 bases between. Per germline, CDR1 MNHNS and CDR2 SASEGT. This CDR3 has 13 amino acids. DNA for the CDR3: TGTGCCAGCAATCTCGACAGGATGGAGGGCTACACCTTC. As protein: CASNLDRMEGYTF.

Ten or more counts support this clonotype. This chain connects TRBV6-1 to TRBJ2-7; 9 bases match TRBD1. Germline CDR1 reads MNHNS; CDR2 reads SASEGT. J was trimmed by 6 bases and V by 7 bases; bases with no gene match: 10. This CDR3 region has 14 residues. The CDR3: CASKGIQGAGEQYF. CDR3 bases: TGTGCCAGCAAAGGAATACAGGGGGCAGGCGAGCAGTACTTC.

This clonotype was counted ten times or more. CDR3 in DNA: TGCGCCAGCAGCCCTGTCCCGGAGCGTGGCTACACCTTC. This translates into CASSPVPERGYTF. The genes are TRBV10-2 and TRBJ1-2; unclear D gene. V gave up 6 bases and J gave up 7 bases, with 15 bases separating them. Germline CDR1 WSHSY, CDR2 SAAADI. The CDR3 sequence is 13 residues long.

This clonotype was seen ten or more times. The chain has TRBV20-1 and TRBJ2-7; TRBD2 matches 9 bases. With V trimmed by 2 bases and J by 6 bases, 8 bases remained unmatched. Germline V gene data show CDR1 as DFQATT and CDR2 as SNEGSKA (reference sequence). The CDR3 has 14 amino acids. CDR3 residues: CSARPPAGGIEQYF. In DNA, the CDR3 is TGCAGTGCTAGACCCCCAGCGGGAGGCATCGAGCAGTACTTC.

This clonotype was seen at least ten times. The chain recombines TRBV19 with TRBJ2-5, with TRBD1 matching 9 bases. CDR3 size: 14 residues. V trimming: 6 bases; J trimming: 7 bases; junction bases outside the gene matches: 9. The germline V gene encodes CDR1 LNHDA and CDR2 SQIVND (reference sequence). The CDR3 spells CASRTGQGGGTQYF. In DNA, the CDR3 is TGTGCCAGTAGAACGGGACAGGGAGGAGGGACCCAGTACTTC.

With respect to this clonotype: An end of the junction differs from the germline gene, which may be a read error. This chain uses TRBV12-3 or TRBV12-4 with TRBJ1-1; D uncertain. This CDR3 is built from 14 residues. CDR3 DNA sequence: TGTGCCAGCAGTTTGGTCAGCGTGAACACTGAAGCTTACTTT. Translated, it gives CASSLVSVNTEAYF.

This clonotype was counted at least ten times. The chain joins TRBV19 to TRBJ2-2; D gene uncertain. CDR3 length: 15 amino acids. V lost 6 bases, J lost 2 bases, and 13 bases lay in between. Germline V lookup: CDR1 LNHDA, CDR2 SQIVND (reference sequence). The DNA of the CDR3 is TGTGCCAGTAGCACAACCGCACTTAACACCGGGGAGCTGTTTTTT. It encodes CASSTTALNTGELFF.

This clonotype was observed many times. This chain connects TRBV6-1 to TRBJ1-1; 8 bases fit TRBD1. This CDR3 comprises 13 residues. After removal of 4 bases from V and 7 bases from J, the junction contained 5 bases not matched to a gene. Germline V lookup: CDR1 MNHNS, CDR2 SASEGT. CDR3 residues: CASSARGRGEAFF. The CDR3 DNA is TGTGCCAGCAGTGCCAGGGGGCGAGGTGAAGCTTTCTTT.

V gene TRBV7-3 combines with J gene TRBJ2-5; possibly TRBD2 for D (6 bases). Germline V gene sequence: CDR1 SGHTA, CDR2 FQGTGA. This CDR3 has 15 amino acids. V dropped 5 bases and J dropped 5 bases, with 18 bases sitting between them. The CDR3 DNA follows: TGTGCCAGCAGCGCGCTGGGAGGTTCGGTTGAGACCCAGTACTTC. Translated, it gives CASSALGGSVETQYF.

This clonotype was observed at least ten times. V is TRBV6-5 and J is TRBJ2-7; D tentatively fits TRBD1 or TRBD2 (5 bases each). The V and J ends lost 2 bases and 2 bases respectively, with 10 bases between them. The germline V gene encodes CDR1 MNHEY and CDR2 SVGAGI. This CDR3 spans 14 amino acids. CDR3 amino acids: CASSYPGPPYEQYF. The CDR3, as DNA: TGTGCCAGCAGTTACCCGGGACCGCCCTACGAGCAGTACTTC.

This clonotype showed up many times. The chain uses TRBV6-2 or TRBV6-3 and TRBJ2-7, with TRBD2 matching 10 bases. Trimming took 2 bases from V and 4 from J; bases not matched to a gene: 5. This CDR3 contains 15 residues. The germline CDR1 and CDR2 sequences are MNHEY and SVGEGT. CDR3: CASSYVASGGYEQYF. CDR3 nucleotide sequence: TGTGCCAGCAGTTACGTGGCTAGCGGGGGTTACGAGCAGTACTTC.

This clonotype was detected ten times or more. The V call is TRBV4-1, the J call TRBJ2-5, with 9 nucleotides matching TRBD2. The germline CDR1 and CDR2 sequences are MGHRA and YSYEKL. The CDR3 runs 16 residues. V trimming: 1 base; J trimming: 5 bases; junction bases outside the gene matches: 8. CDR3 DNA sequence: TGCGCCAGCAGCCAAGCCCTAGCGGGATTTGGGGAGACCCAGTACTTC. It is translated as CASSQALAGFGETQYF.

The chain combines TRBV6-2 or TRBV6-3 with TRBJ2-7; 7 bases map to TRBD2. Germline lookup yields CDR1 MNHEY and CDR2 SVGEGT. The J segment lost 0 bases and the V segment lost 7 bases, leaving 6 bases of the junction unmatched. This CDR3 has 14 residues. CDR3 coding DNA: TGTGCCAGCAACGGACTAGTTCCCTCCTACGAGCAGTACTTC. It encodes CASNGLVPSYEQYF.

This chain links TRBV3-1 with TRBJ1-2; unclear D gene. The CDR3 is made up of 12 amino acids. V lost 0 bases, J lost 6 bases, and 5 bases lay in between. Germline V gene sequence: CDR1 LGHDT, CDR2 YNNKEL (reference sequence). The CDR3 nucleotides are TGTGCCAGCAGCCAAGATAAGGATGGCTACACCTTC. This translates into CASSQDKDGYTF.

This clonotype was observed at least ten times. This chain's CDR3 is CASKAVGQETQYF. The CDR3 nucleotides read TGTGCCAGCAAGGCCGTAGGACAAGAGACCCAGTACTTC. The rearrangement joins TRBV6-5 to TRBJ2-5; D ambiguous. The CDR3 loop spans 13 amino acids. V was shortened by 7 bases and J by 2 bases, with 11 bases between the two germline ends. Germline loops: CDR1 MNHEY, CDR2 SVGAGI.

This clonotype has a count of ten or more. The chain is built from TRBV20-1 and TRBJ1-6; 8 bases fit TRBD1. This CDR3 comprises 16 residues. Losses at the gene ends were 0 bases for V and 7 bases for J; bases not matched to a gene: 8. Germline loops: CDR1 DFQATT, CDR2 SNEGSKA (reference sequence). The chain's CDR3 is CSARDGGQGGNSPLHF. The CDR3 nucleotides read TGCAGTGCTAGAGATGGCGGACAGGGAGGGAATTCACCCCTCCACTTT.

This clonotype was counted many times. The chain is built from TRBV24-1 and TRBJ2-5, with unresolved D. Germline values: CDR1 KGHDR, CDR2 SFDVKD. The CDR3 is 13 residues long. The V end lost 0 bases, the J end lost 5 bases, and 6 bases lay between the germline ends. For the CDR3, the DNA is TGTGCCACCAGTGATTTGACCTGGGAGACCCAGTACTTC. Protein product: CATSDLTWETQYF.

Turning to this clonotype: The junction departs from the called germline gene at one end, perhaps through a read error. The J gene is TRBJ2-6, the V gene TRBV11-2; 8 bases are a match to TRBD2. Germline loops: CDR1 SGHAT, CDR2 FQNNGV. This CDR3 spans 17 amino acids. CDR3 region: CARSLVFGGVGANVLTF. The DNA of the CDR3 is TGTGCCAGAAGCTTAGTGTTCGGGGGGGTCGGGGCCAACGTCCTGACTTTC.

This clonotype was seen at least ten times. The chain links TRBV4-1 to TRBJ2-2; D perhaps matches TRBD2 (5 bases). Germline CDR1 MGHRA, CDR2 YSYEKL. V lost 5 bases, J lost 0 bases, and 13 bases lay in between. The CDR3 runs 16 residues. CDR3 region: CASSSLPGTNTGELFF. CDR3 coding DNA: TGCGCCAGCAGCTCCCTTCCGGGGACGAACACCGGGGAGCTGTTTTTT.

The rearrangement uses TRBV27 and TRBJ2-7; TRBD1 matches at 7 bases. J lost 1 base, V lost 6 bases, and 6 bases had no gene match. The CDR3 consists of 14 residues. From germline, CDR1 is MNHEY and CDR2 SMNVEV (reference sequence). The CDR3 loop reads CASRVRDRSYEQYF. The CDR3 DNA sequence: TGTGCCAGCAGAGTTAGGGACAGATCCTACGAGCAGTACTTC.

This clonotype was seen at least ten times. CDR3 DNA: TGTGCCAGCACCGAAGGTAGTGGCGGGGAGCTGTTTTTT. Amino acid sequence: CASTEGSGGELFF. The rearrangement links TRBV6-1 to TRBJ2-2, with D uncertain. This CDR3 spans 13 amino acids. Germline-derived CDR1 and CDR2 are MNHNS and SASEGT. Between the trimmed V and J ends, which lost 7 bases and 7 bases, there was a span of 13 bases.

In this sample, this clonotype turned up many times. The chain couples TRBV12-5 to TRBJ2-2; D might be TRBD2 (6 bases). There are 15 residues in the CDR3. CDR1 and CDR2 from the germline V gene are LGHNT and FRNRAP. V was clipped by 0 bases and J by 5 bases, with 10 bases between them. This chain's CDR3 is CASGLVPGGTGELFF. The CDR3 DNA reads as TGTGCTAGTGGTTTGGTACCCGGAGGGACCGGGGAGCTGTTTTTT.